This TCR beta chain was documented in a study of T cell responses to AZD1222 COVID-19 vaccine. Regarding the study as a whole: Spike-specific TCR breadth and depth grew following two AZD1222 doses. Of spike-specific TCRs, nearly half reportedly target regions left unmutated in variants.

Note on this clone: No antigen is known for it.

TCRdb keeps only in-frame clones here, not all; method: immunoSEQ multiplex PCR. The sample records 200,000 to 250,000 clones, roughly 94% being singletons. The CDR3 spans 14 residues. Per the germline V gene, CDR1 is MDHEN and CDR2 is SYDVKM. Trimming removed 7 bases from V and 6 bases from J, with 13 bases in between. The sequence came from an adult who received the MenACWY meningococcal vaccine as a control. Here the sequenced sample was peripheral blood, taken 28 days after the second dose of the MenACWY control vaccine. V gene TRBV28 combines with J gene TRBJ1-6; no clear D. In DNA form, the CDR3 reads TGTGCCAGCACCCACGGACGGAGTAATTCACCCCTCCACTTT. This encodes CASTHGRSNSPLHF.